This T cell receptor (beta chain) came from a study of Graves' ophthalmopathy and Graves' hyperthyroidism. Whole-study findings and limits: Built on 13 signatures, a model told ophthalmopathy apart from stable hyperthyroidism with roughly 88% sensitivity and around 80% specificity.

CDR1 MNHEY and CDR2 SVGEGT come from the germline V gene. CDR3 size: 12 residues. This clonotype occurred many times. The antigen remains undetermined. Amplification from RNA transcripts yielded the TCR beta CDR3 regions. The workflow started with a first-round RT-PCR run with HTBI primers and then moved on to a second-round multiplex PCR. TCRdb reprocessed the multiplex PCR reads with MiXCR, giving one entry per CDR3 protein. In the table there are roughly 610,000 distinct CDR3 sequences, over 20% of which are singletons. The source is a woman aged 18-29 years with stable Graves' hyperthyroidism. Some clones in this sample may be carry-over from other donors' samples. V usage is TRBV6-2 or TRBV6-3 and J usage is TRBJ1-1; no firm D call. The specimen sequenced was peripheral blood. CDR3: CVTQRSGTEAFF. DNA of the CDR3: TGTGTCACACAAAGGAGCGGCACTGAAGCTTTCTTT.